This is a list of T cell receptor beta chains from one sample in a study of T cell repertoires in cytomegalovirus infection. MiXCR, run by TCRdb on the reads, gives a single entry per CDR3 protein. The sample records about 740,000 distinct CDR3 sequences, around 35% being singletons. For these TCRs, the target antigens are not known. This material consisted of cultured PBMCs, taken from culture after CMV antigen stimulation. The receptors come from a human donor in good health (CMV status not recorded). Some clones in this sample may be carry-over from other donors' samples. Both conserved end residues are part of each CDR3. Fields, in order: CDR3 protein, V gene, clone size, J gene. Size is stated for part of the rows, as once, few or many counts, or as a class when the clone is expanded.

CDR3 protein: CASRPGGQDYGYTF
V gene: TRBV5-3
clone size: -
J gene: TRBJ1-2

CDR3 protein: CASSFYSGTLYNEQFF
V gene: TRBV7-2
clone size: -
J gene: TRBJ2-1

CDR3 protein: CASSYGRPPDTQYF
V gene: TRBV6-5
clone size: -
J gene: TRBJ2-3

CDR3 protein: CATSRGRQETQYF
V gene: TRBV15
clone size: -
J gene: TRBJ2-5

CDR3 protein: CATSPRTSGGETQYF
V gene: TRBV15
clone size: -
J gene: TRBJ2-5

CDR3 protein: CAITPTPIYEQYF
V gene: TRBV10-3
clone size: once
J gene: TRBJ2-7

CDR3 protein: CASSLRGEPDEQFF
V gene: TRBV7-2
clone size: many
J gene: TRBJ2-1

CDR3 protein: CASSEPTGGNTEAFF
V gene: TRBV7-9
clone size: -
J gene: TRBJ1-1

CDR3 protein: CASSSGTGGILDTEAFF
V gene: TRBV7-6
clone size: few
J gene: TRBJ1-1

CDR3 protein: CASSTRTGPEQFF
V gene: TRBV5-1
clone size: -
J gene: TRBJ2-1

CDR3 protein: CASSHRDRNTEAFF
V gene: TRBV7-2
clone size: many
J gene: TRBJ1-1

CDR3 protein: CASSFLGLYDIQYF
V gene: TRBV7-2
clone size: many
J gene: TRBJ2-4

CDR3 protein: CASSLGGSRKSTDTQYF
V gene: TRBV7-2
clone size: -
J gene: TRBJ2-3

CDR3 protein: CAISEFGEGYTF
V gene: TRBV10-3
clone size: few
J gene: TRBJ1-2

CDR3 protein: CASTQRGGEQFF
V gene: TRBV12-3/TRBV12-4
clone size: few
J gene: TRBJ2-1

CDR3 protein: CATSRQGGEKLFF
V gene: TRBV15
clone size: -
J gene: TRBJ1-4

CDR3 protein: CASSLSGTGPADEQFF
V gene: TRBV3-1
clone size: -
J gene: TRBJ2-1

CDR3 protein: CASSASRPDPRQLTEAFF
V gene: TRBV19
clone size: -
J gene: TRBJ1-1

CDR3 protein: CASSLPGTGTAFF
V gene: TRBV5-1
clone size: -
J gene: TRBJ1-1

CDR3 protein: CASRVTTSGSYEQYF
V gene: TRBV6-2/TRBV6-3
clone size: few
J gene: TRBJ2-7

CDR3 protein: CAWNERLYGYTF
V gene: TRBV30
clone size: -
J gene: TRBJ1-2

CDR3 protein: CAVGAREETQYF
V gene: TRBV10-3
clone size: -
J gene: TRBJ2-5

CDR3 protein: CASSPRARTSGSRKSDTQYF
V gene: TRBV6-2/TRBV6-3
clone size: -
J gene: TRBJ2-3

CDR3 protein: CASSYSPGQGMGTWNTEAFF
V gene: TRBV6-6
clone size: -
J gene: TRBJ1-1

CDR3 protein: CATQLGDEQFF
V gene: TRBV11-1
clone size: many
J gene: TRBJ2-1

CDR3 protein: CASSEYGNTIYF
V gene: TRBV7-2
clone size: -
J gene: TRBJ1-3

CDR3 protein: CASIRGNTIYF
V gene: TRBV27
clone size: -
J gene: TRBJ1-3

CDR3 protein: CASSPGQSSYGYTF
V gene: TRBV12-3/TRBV12-4
clone size: -
J gene: TRBJ1-2

CDR3 protein: CASSLVGRDYTEAFF
V gene: TRBV7-2
clone size: -
J gene: TRBJ1-1

CDR3 protein: CASSFTPGSGNTIYF
V gene: TRBV7-2
clone size: many
J gene: TRBJ1-3

CDR3 protein: CSALGTARVTEAFF
V gene: TRBV29-1
clone size: -
J gene: TRBJ1-1

CDR3 protein: CSALLAGGLSYEQYF
V gene: TRBV20-1
clone size: -
J gene: TRBJ2-7

CDR3 protein: CASSLQGTGRGENTEAFF
V gene: TRBV7-9
clone size: few
J gene: TRBJ1-1

CDR3 protein: CASRTGSNYGYTF
V gene: TRBV5-1
clone size: once
J gene: TRBJ1-2

CDR3 protein: CASSRWEQGVYGYTF
V gene: TRBV6-1
clone size: -
J gene: TRBJ1-2

CDR3 protein: CATSRDRWGDYGYTF
V gene: TRBV15
clone size: few
J gene: TRBJ1-2

CDR3 protein: CASSPHDPAEDTQYF
V gene: TRBV6-2/TRBV6-3
clone size: -
J gene: TRBJ2-3

CDR3 protein: CASRGGQGYGYGYTF
V gene: TRBV12-3/TRBV12-4
clone size: few
J gene: TRBJ1-2

CDR3 protein: CSARRGTSDEQYF
V gene: TRBV20-1
clone size: -
J gene: TRBJ2-7

CDR3 protein: CASSLTGQGHNEQFF
V gene: TRBV12-3/TRBV12-4
clone size: -
J gene: TRBJ2-1

CDR3 protein: CASYPLAFLASRSYNEQFF
V gene: TRBV27
clone size: few
J gene: TRBJ2-1

CDR3 protein: CASSTGLAGAGTGELFF
V gene: TRBV5-4
clone size: -
J gene: TRBJ2-2